The clone carrying this T cell receptor (beta chain) showed up many times. Its antigen is unknown. At the time of active disease, bone marrow was collected from every patient. The CDR3 covers 17 residues. Between the trimmed V and J ends, which lost 6 bases and 0 bases, there was a span of 17 bases. Germline V gives CDR1 SGHAT, CDR2 FQNNGV. The sample is drawn from a study of read filtering for tumor transcriptome and immune sequencing. Study findings and constraints: This fraction held mixed bone marrow immune cells after CD138-negative sorting.

The library was built from roughly 400 ng RNA with molecular barcoded adaptors for alpha/delta and beta/gamma chains. One entry per CDR3 protein, called by TCRdb with MiXCR from the reads. The sample shows about 39,000 distinct CDR3 sequences, approximately 15% of them seen only once. The sequence came from a donor at least 40 years old with multiple myeloma. The sample comprised a population of CD138-negative cells sorted from bone marrow. The V and J genes are TRBV11-2 and TRBJ2-2; D is uncertain. CDR3 residues: CASRHIRQQSNTGELFF. Written as DNA, the CDR3 is TGTGCCAGCAGACACATACGACAACAGTCGAACACCGGGGAGCTGTTTTTT.